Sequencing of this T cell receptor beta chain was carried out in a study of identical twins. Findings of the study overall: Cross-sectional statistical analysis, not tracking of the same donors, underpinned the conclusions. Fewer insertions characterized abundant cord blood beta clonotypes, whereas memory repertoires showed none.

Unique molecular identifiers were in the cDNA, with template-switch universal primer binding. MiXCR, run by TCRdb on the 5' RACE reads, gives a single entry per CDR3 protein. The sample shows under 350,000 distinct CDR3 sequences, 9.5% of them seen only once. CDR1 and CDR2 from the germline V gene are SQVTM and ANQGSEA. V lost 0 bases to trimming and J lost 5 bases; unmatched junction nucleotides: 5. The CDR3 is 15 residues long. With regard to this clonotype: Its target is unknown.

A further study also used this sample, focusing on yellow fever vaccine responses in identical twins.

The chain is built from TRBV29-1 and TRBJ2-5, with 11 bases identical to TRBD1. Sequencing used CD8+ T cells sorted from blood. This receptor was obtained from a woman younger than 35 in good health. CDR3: CSVEDPGQGVETQYF. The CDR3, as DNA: TGCAGCGTTGAAGATCCGGGACAGGGGGTTGAGACCCAGTACTTC.